This TCR beta chain is from a study of blood T cell repertoires in COVID-19. About the research overall: In each case, the material was cDNA or gDNA derived from T cells, B-cell-depleted T cells, or PBMCs.

CDR3 size: 14 residues. Germline-derived CDR1 and CDR2 are MNHNS and SASEGT. V lost 1 base, J lost 0 bases, and 7 bases lay in between. In the original analysis: For nucleated cells, counts were estimated from reference gene primer amplification. Produced via immunoSEQ multiplex PCR; TCRdb's table is partial and in-frame only. That table furnishes V, J and clone size, whereas the DNA furnished D and trimming. This table holds about 200,000 clones, about nine tenths found once. The sequenced sample was peripheral blood. The receptor was isolated from a man aged 45-60 years with acute or convalescent COVID-19. This chain connects TRBV6-1 to TRBJ2-7; no firm D call. CDR3 bases: TGTGCCAGCAGTGAAGGAGGTATCTCCTACGAGCAGTACTTC. Residues: CASSEGGISYEQYF.